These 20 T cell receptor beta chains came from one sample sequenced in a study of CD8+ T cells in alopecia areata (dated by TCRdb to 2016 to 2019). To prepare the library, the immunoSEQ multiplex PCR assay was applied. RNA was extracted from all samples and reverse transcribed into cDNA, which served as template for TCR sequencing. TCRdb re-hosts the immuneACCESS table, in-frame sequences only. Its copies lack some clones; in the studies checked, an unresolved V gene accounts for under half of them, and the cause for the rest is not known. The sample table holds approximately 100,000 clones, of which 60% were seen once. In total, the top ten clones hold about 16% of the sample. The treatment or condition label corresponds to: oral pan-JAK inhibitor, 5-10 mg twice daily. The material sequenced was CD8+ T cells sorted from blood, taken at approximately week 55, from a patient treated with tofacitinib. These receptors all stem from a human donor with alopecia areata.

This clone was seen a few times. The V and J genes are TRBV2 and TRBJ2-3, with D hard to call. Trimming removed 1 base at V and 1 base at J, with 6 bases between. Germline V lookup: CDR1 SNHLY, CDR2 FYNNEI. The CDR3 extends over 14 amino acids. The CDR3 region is CASSEGDRTDTQYF. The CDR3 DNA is TGTGCCAGCAGTGAAGGAGATCGCACAGATACGCAGTATTTT.

CDR3 DNA sequence: TGTGCCAGCAGCTTAGCTAGCGGGGCCCCATACAATGAGCAGTTCTTC. This codes for CASSLASGAPYNEQFF. The chain employs TRBV7-9 and TRBJ2-1, with 8 bases lining up with TRBD2. Germline V lookup: CDR1 SEHNR, CDR2 FQNEAQ (reference sequence). This CDR3 contains 16 residues. V lost 0 bases, J lost 4 bases, and 5 bases stayed unmatched. Using reference TRBV7-9 and TRBJ2-1 for the parts outside the CDR3, the full variable domain is DTGVSQNPRHKITKRGQNVTFRCDPISEHNRLYWYRQTLGQGPEFLTYFQNEAQLEKSRLLSDRFSAERPKGSFSTLEIQRTEQGDSAMYLCASSLASGAPYNEQFFGPGTRLTVL.

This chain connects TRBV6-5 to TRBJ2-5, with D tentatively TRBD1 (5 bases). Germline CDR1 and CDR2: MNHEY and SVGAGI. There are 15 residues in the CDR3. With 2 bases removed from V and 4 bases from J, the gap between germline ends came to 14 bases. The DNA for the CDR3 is TGTGCCAGCAGTTACGGGGCAGGGCGAGGAGAGACCCAGTACTTC. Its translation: CASSYGAGRGETQYF.

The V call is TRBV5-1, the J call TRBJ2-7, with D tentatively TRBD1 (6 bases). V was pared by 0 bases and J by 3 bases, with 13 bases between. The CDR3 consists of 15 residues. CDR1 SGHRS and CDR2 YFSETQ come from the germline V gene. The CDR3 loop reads CASSLVGQKDYEQYF. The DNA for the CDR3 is TGCGCCAGCAGCTTGGTCGGACAGAAAGACTACGAGCAGTACTTC.

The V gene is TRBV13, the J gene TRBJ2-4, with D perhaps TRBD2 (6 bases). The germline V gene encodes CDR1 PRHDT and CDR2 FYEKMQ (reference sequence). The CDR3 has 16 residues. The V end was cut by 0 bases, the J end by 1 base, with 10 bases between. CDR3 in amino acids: CASSLGRGLAKNIQYF. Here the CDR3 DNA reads TGTGCCAGCAGCTTAGGCCGGGGACTGGCCAAAAACATTCAGTACTTC.

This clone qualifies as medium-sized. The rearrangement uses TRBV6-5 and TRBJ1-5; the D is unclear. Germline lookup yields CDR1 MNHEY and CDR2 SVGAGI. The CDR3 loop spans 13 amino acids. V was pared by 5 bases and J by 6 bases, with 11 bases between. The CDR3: CASSTWTGQPQHF. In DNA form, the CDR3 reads TGTGCCAGCAGTACTTGGACGGGTCAGCCCCAGCATTTT.

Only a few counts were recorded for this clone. The CDR3 DNA reads as TGTGCCAGCAGCTCCGAGTGGGGCAGCACCTACGAGCAGTACTTC. Its protein product is CASSSEWGSTYEQYF. The chain employs TRBV11-2 and TRBJ2-7; D possibly corresponds to TRBD1 (5 bases). CDR1 is SGHAT, CDR2 FQNNGV, per germline. Between the trimmed V and J ends, which lost 4 bases and 2 bases, there was a span of 15 bases. The CDR3 is made up of 15 amino acids.

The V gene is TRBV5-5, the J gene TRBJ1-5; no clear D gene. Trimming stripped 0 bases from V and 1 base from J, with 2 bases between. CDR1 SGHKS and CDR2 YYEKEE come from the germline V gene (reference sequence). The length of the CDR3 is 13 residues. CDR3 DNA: TGTGCCAGCAGCTTGGCCAGCAATCAGCCCCAGCATTTT. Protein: CASSLASNQPQHF.

Here the CDR3 reads CASGLGLAGIETQYF. DNA of the CDR3: TGTGCCAGCGGCCTAGGACTAGCGGGGATTGAGACCCAGTACTTC. V gene TRBV5-6 combines with J gene TRBJ2-5; 12 nucleotides agree with TRBD2. The V gene end was trimmed by 7 bases and the J gene end by 5 bases; junction bases not matched to a gene: 9. This CDR3 has 15 amino acids. The germline gives CDR1 SGHDT, CDR2 YYEEEE.

The DNA of the CDR3 is TGTGCCAGTGCGGGGCTCGGGGAGACCCAGTACTTC. It encodes CASAGLGETQYF. The chain joins TRBV9 to TRBJ2-5; a possible D gene is TRBD2 (6 bases). The CDR3 is made up of 12 amino acids. Germline V gives CDR1 SGDLS, CDR2 YYNGEE. The V gene lost 8 bases and the J gene lost 5 bases, with 13 bases spanning the gap.

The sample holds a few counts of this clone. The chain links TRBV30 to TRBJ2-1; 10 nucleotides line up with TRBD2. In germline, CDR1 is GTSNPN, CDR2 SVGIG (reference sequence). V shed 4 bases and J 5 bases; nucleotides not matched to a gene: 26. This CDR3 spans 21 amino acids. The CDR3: CAWMGLTGISGGAGFHNEQFF. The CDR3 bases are TGTGCCTGGATGGGCTTAACGGGTATAAGCGGGGGGGCCGGGTTCCACAATGAGCAGTTCTTC.

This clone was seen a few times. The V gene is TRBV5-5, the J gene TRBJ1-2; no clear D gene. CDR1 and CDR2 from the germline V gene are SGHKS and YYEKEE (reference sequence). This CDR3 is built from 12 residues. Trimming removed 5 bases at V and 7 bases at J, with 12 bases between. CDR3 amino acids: CASRPPAGGYTF. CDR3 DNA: TGTGCCAGCAGACCTCCGGCGGGTGGCTACACCTTC.

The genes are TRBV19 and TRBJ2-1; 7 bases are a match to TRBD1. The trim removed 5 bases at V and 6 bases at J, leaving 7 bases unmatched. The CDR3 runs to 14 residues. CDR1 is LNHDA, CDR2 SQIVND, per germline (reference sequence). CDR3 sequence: CASSPGQALNEQFF. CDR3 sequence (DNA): TGTGCCAGTAGTCCCGGACAGGCGCTCAATGAGCAGTTCTTC. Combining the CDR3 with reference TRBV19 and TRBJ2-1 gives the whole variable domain DGGITQSPKYLFRKEGQNVTLSCEQNLNHDAMYWYRQDPGQGLRLIYYSQIVNDFQKGDIAEGYSVSREKKESFPLTVTSAQKNPTAFYLCASSPGQALNEQFFGPGTRLTVL.

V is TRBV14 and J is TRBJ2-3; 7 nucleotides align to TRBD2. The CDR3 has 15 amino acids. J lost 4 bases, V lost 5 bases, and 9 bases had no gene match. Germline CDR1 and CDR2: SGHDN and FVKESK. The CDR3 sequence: CASSGRASGSDTQYF. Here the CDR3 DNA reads TGTGCCAGCAGCGGGAGGGCTAGCGGATCAGATACGCAGTATTTT.

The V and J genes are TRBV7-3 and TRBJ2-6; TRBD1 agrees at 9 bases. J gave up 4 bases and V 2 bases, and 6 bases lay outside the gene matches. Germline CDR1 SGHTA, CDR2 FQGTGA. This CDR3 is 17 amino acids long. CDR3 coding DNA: TGTGCCAGCAGCTTAGGGACAGGGCTCTCAGGGGCCAACGTCCTGACTTTC. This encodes CASSLGTGLSGANVLTF.

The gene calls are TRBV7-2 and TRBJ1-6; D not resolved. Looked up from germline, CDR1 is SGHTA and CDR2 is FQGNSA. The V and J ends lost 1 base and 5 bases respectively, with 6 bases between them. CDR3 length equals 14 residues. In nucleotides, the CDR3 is TGTGCCAGCAGCTTAGGGGCCGATAATTCACCCCTCCACTTT. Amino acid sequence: CASSLGADNSPLHF.

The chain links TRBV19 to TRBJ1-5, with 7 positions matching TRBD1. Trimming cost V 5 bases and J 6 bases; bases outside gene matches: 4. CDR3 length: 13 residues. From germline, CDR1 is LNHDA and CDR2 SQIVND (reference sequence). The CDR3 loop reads CASSVGGSQPQHF. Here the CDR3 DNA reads TGTGCCAGTAGTGTAGGGGGCTCTCAGCCCCAGCATTTT.

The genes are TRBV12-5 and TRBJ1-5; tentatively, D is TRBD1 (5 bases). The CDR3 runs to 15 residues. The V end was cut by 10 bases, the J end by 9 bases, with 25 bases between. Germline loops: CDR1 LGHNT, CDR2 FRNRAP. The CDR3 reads CATPRGGEGPRPQHF. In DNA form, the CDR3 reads TGTGCTACCCCTCGGGGTGGGGAGGGGCCCAGGCCCCAGCATTTT. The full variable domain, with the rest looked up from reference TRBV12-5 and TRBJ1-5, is DARVTQTPRHKVTEMGQEVTMRCQPILGHNTVFWYRQTMMQGLELLAYFRNRAPLDDSGMPKDRFSAEMPDATLATLKIQPSEPRDSAVYFCATPRGGEGPRPQHFGDGTRLSIL.

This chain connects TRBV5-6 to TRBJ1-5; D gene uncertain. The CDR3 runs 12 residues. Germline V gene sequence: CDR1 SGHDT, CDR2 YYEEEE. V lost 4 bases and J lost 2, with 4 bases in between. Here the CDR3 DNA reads TGTGCCAGCAGCAGAGGCAATCAGCCCCAGCATTTT. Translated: CASSRGNQPQHF.

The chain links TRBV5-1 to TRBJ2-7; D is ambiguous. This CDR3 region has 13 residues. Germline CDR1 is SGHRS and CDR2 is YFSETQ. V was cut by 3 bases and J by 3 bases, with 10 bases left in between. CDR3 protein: CASSSDVRYEQYF. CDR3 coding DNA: TGCGCCAGCAGCTCTGACGTCCGCTACGAGCAGTACTTC. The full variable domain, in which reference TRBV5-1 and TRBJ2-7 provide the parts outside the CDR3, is KAGVTQTPRYLIKTRGQQVTLSCSPISGHRSVSWYQQTPGQGLQFLFEYFSETQRNKGNFPGRFSGRQFSNSRSEMNVSTLELGDSALYLCASSSDVRYEQYFGPGTRLTVT.